Described below is a single T cell receptor beta chain sequence and its context. CDR3 length: 16 residues. V was cut by 2 bases and J by 1 base, with 14 bases left in between. Per germline, CDR1 LNHDA and CDR2 SQIVND (reference sequence). This entry is derived from a study of patients and donors after allogeneic stem cell transplantation. TCRdb processed the RT-PCR reads anew with MiXCR; each CDR3 protein has one entry. The sample has 390,000 or so distinct CDR3 sequences; around 16% are singletons. Material: blood, either unsorted or a sorted T cell fraction (not recorded which). The sequence was obtained from a human donor who was either an allogeneic HSCT recipient or a stem cell or donor lymphocyte infusion donor (not recorded which). It is not recorded whose cells these are; they may come from a transplant donor. This chain joins TRBV19 and TRBJ1-1; D unresolved. For the CDR3, the DNA is TGTGCCAGTAGTATACGCGGAGCCTCGAGGAACACTGAAGCTTTCTTT. Translation gives CASSIRGASRNTEAFF.